A selection of T cell receptor beta chains follows, all from one sample in a study of post-analysis software for immune sequencing data. TCRdb independently ran MiXCR on the PCR reads; one entry per CDR3 protein. The sample contains 650,000 to 850,000 distinct CDR3 sequences, around 42% of which appear only once. Material for sequencing was blood. Source of these receptors: a girl aged 10 to 17 with multiple sclerosis. Each CDR3 is given with its conserved first and last residue. The D gene is left open where the match is weak. The size of a clone is reported for some rows only, either as once, few or many, or as a class for expanded clones.

abundance: .
v_gene: TRBV6-6
j_gene: TRBJ2-7
d_gene: TRBD1
CDR3aa: CASKIAVTGSFYEQYF
CDR3nt: TGTGCCAGCAAGATCGCTGTGACAGGGAGTTTCTACGAGCAGTACTTC

abundance: few
v_gene: TRBV12-5
j_gene: TRBJ2-1
d_gene: TRBD2
CDR3aa: CASGLVLAGSWYNEQFF
CDR3nt: TGTGCTAGTGGTTTGGTCCTAGCGGGATCGTGGTACAATGAGCAGTTCTTC

abundance: .
v_gene: TRBV6-5
j_gene: TRBJ1-1
d_gene: .
CDR3aa: CASGPTNTEAFF
CDR3nt: TGTGCCAGCGGACCGACGAACACTGAAGCTTTCTTT

abundance: .
v_gene: TRBV2
j_gene: TRBJ2-4
d_gene: .
CDR3aa: CASSGGVAGPKNIQYF
CDR3nt: TGTGCCAGCAGTGGCGGGGTTGCGGGACCCAAAAACATTCAGTACTTC

abundance: .
v_gene: TRBV5-1
j_gene: TRBJ2-2
d_gene: TRBD1
CDR3aa: CASRQGQGADGELFF
CDR3nt: TGCGCCAGCAGACAAGGACAGGGGGCGGACGGGGAGCTGTTTTTT

abundance: .
v_gene: TRBV29-1
j_gene: TRBJ2-1
d_gene: TRBD2
CDR3aa: CSARAGTQNEQFF
CDR3nt: TGCAGCGCTCGAGCGGGAACGCAGAATGAGCAGTTCTTC

abundance: .
v_gene: TRBV25-1
j_gene: TRBJ1-1
d_gene: .
CDR3aa: CASSDRAGETEAFF
CDR3nt: TGTGCCAGCAGTGACCGGGCAGGGGAGACTGAAGCTTTCTTT

abundance: .
v_gene: TRBV12-3/TRBV12-4
j_gene: TRBJ1-5
d_gene: .
CDR3aa: CASRGPDQPQHF
CDR3nt: TGTGCCAGCAGGGGGCCGGATCAGCCCCAGCATTTT

abundance: .
v_gene: TRBV14
j_gene: TRBJ2-1
d_gene: TRBD1
CDR3aa: CASSPWTGFSSYNEQFF
CDR3nt: TGTGCCAGCAGCCCCTGGACAGGATTTAGCTCCTACAATGAGCAGTTCTTC

abundance: few
v_gene: TRBV24-1
j_gene: TRBJ2-5
d_gene: TRBD1
CDR3aa: CATSDFRGTGETQYF
CDR3nt: TGTGCCACCAGTGATTTCAGGGGGACGGGAGAGACCCAGTACTTC

abundance: .
v_gene: TRBV20-1
j_gene: TRBJ1-2
d_gene: .
CDR3aa: CSAPQGAYGYTF
CDR3nt: TGCAGTGCTCCACAGGGTGCCTATGGCTACACCTTC

abundance: .
v_gene: TRBV12-3/TRBV12-4
j_gene: TRBJ2-5
d_gene: .
CDR3aa: CASSLTVYQETQYF
CDR3nt: TGTGCCAGCAGTTTAACAGTGTACCAAGAGACCCAGTACTTC

abundance: .
v_gene: TRBV27
j_gene: TRBJ2-3
d_gene: TRBD2
CDR3aa: CASSSEAGLAGGKTDTQYF
CDR3nt: TGTGCCAGCAGTTCCGAAGCGGGACTAGCGGGAGGGAAGACAGATACGCAGTATTTT

abundance: few
v_gene: TRBV6-5
j_gene: TRBJ2-7
d_gene: TRBD1
CDR3aa: CASSSLRTGPIYEQYF
CDR3nt: TGTGCCAGCAGTTCCCTACGGACAGGCCCAATCTACGAGCAGTACTTC

abundance: .
v_gene: TRBV7-2
j_gene: TRBJ2-7
d_gene: TRBD1
CDR3aa: CASSSTGGSYEQYF
CDR3nt: TGTGCCAGCAGCTCAACAGGGGGTTCCTACGAGCAGTACTTC

abundance: .
v_gene: TRBV13
j_gene: TRBJ2-1
d_gene: TRBD2
CDR3aa: CASSFWREHYNEQFF
CDR3nt: TGTGCCAGCAGCTTCTGGCGGGAGCACTACAATGAGCAGTTCTTC

abundance: .
v_gene: TRBV14
j_gene: TRBJ2-3
d_gene: .
CDR3aa: CASSHWDTQYF
CDR3nt: TGTGCCAGCAGCCATTGGGATACGCAGTATTTT

abundance: .
v_gene: TRBV15
j_gene: TRBJ1-2
d_gene: TRBD1
CDR3aa: CATSRDLLPGGADYGYTF
CDR3nt: TGTGCCACCAGCAGAGATCTACTACCAGGGGGCGCTGACTATGGCTACACCTTC

abundance: .
v_gene: TRBV20-1
j_gene: TRBJ2-1
d_gene: .
CDR3aa: CSARAGTAKNIQFF
CDR3nt: TGCAGTGCTAGAGCGGGTACGGCCAAAAACATTCAGTTCTTC